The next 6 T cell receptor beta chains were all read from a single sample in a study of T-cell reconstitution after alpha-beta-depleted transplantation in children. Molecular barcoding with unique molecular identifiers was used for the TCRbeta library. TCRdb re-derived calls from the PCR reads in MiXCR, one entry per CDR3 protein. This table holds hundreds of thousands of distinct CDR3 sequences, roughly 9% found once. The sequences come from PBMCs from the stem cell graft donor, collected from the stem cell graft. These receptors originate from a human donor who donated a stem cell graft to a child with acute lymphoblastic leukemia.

The CDR3 spells CSASGTRAYEQYF. Written as DNA, the CDR3 is TGCAGTGCTAGCGGGACTCGAGCCTACGAGCAGTACTTC. The chain is built from TRBV20-1 and TRBJ2-7; D might be TRBD2 (6 bases). Trimming shortened V by 3 bases and J by 2 bases, and 11 bases separated the two germline ends. CDR3 size: 13 residues. Germline V gives CDR1 DFQATT, CDR2 SNEGSKA (reference sequence).

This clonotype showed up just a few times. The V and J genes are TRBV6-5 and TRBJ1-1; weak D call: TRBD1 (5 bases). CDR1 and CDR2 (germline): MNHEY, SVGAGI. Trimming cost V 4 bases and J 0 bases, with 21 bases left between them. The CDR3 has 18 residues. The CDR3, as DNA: TGTGCCAGCAGTTCCCTAGAGAGAAAAAAGGGGATGAACACTGAAGCTTTCTTT. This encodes CASSSLERKKGMNTEAFF.

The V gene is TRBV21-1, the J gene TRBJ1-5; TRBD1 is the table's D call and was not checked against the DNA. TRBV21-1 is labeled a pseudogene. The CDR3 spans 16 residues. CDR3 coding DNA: TGTGCCAGCAGGACTCTTACAACGGGGGCCAATCAGCCCCAGCTTTTT. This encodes CASRTLTTGANQPQLF.

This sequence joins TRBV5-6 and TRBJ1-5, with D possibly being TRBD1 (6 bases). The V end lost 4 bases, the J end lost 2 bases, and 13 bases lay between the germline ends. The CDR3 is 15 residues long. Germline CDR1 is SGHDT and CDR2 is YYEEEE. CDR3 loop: CASSRTDTGNQPQHF. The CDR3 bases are TGTGCCAGCAGCCGGACAGATACCGGCAATCAGCCCCAGCATTTT.

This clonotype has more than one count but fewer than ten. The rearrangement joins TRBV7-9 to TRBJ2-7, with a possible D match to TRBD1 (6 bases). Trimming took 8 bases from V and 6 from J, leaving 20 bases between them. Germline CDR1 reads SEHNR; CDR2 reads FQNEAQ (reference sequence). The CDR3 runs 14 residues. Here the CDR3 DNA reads TGTGCCAGCGGCCAGGGACACCGGAATTTCGAGCAGTACTTC. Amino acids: CASGQGHRNFEQYF.

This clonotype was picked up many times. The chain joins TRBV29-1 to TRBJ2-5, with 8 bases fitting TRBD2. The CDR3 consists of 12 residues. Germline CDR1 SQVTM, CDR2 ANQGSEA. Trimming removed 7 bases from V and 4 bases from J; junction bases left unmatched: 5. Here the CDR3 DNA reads TGCAGCGCTATCGCGGGGGGAGAGACCCAGTACTTC. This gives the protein CSAIAGGETQYF.